A single sample is the source of the 17 T cell receptor beta chains below, sequenced in a study of cytomegalovirus exposure and HLA in healthy donors. The PCR was carried out with 60 Vbeta primers and 13 Jbeta primers. The method was immunoSEQ multiplex PCR; TCRdb's version includes in-frame clones alone and lacks a portion of them. This sample carries some 150,000 clones, about three quarters of them seen once, and the ten largest clones take 3%. Source material: PBMCs. The receptors originated from a man aged 40-55 years in good health and CMV-seropositive.

V gene TRBV9 combines with J gene TRBJ2-7; D may be TRBD2 (6 bases). Germline V gene data show CDR1 as SGDLS and CDR2 as YYNGEE. Trimming took 4 bases from V and 6 from J, leaving 20 bases between them. The CDR3 is made up of 15 amino acids. CDR3 nucleotide sequence: TGTGCCAGCAGCCTCCGGGACTCAGCAACCCTCGAGCAGTACTTC. This codes for CASSLRDSATLEQYF.

V is TRBV6-6 and J is TRBJ1-2; TRBD1 might be the D (5 bases). The germline V and J ends were trimmed by 2 bases and 3 bases, with 7 bases remaining between them. This CDR3 is 13 amino acids long. Germline V CDR1 and CDR2: MNHNY, SVGAGI (reference sequence). The CDR3: CASSYGGDYGYTF. The CDR3, as DNA: TGTGCCAGCAGTTACGGAGGGGACTATGGCTACACCTTC.

The J gene is TRBJ2-5, the V gene TRBV19; D possibly corresponds to TRBD1 (7 bases). The germline V gene has CDR1 LNHDA and CDR2 SQIVND (reference sequence). Trimming removed 5 bases from V and 4 bases from J, with 20 bases in between. The CDR3 covers 16 residues. CDR3 DNA sequence: TGTGCCAGTAGTCTACCCTCAAGTCAGGGGGGAGAGACCCAGTACTTC. Residues: CASSLPSSQGGETQYF.

The V and J genes are TRBV27 and TRBJ1-1; D perhaps matches TRBD1 (5 bases). Germline CDR1 is MNHEY and CDR2 is SMNVEV (reference sequence). This CDR3 is built from 15 residues. Trimming removed 2 bases at V and 1 base at J, with 11 bases between. The CDR3 region is CASSLQPTANTEAFF. DNA of the CDR3: TGTGCCAGCAGTTTACAACCGACAGCGAACACTGAAGCTTTCTTT.

CDR3 in DNA: TGTGCCAGCAGCTCCCCCGGGACTAGCAGGGCCAATGAGCAGTTCTTC. Protein sequence: CASSSPGTSRANEQFF. The chain couples TRBV7-3 to TRBJ2-1; 9 bases match TRBD2. The germline V gene has CDR1 SGHTA and CDR2 FQGTGA. The CDR3 is 16 residues long. The V gene end was trimmed by 4 bases and the J gene end by 6 bases; junction bases not matched to a gene: 10.

The CDR3 nucleotides are TGCAGTGCTAGGGACAGGGAGACTTTCTTT. As protein: CSARDRETFF. This chain joins TRBV20-1 and TRBJ1-1, with 8 positions matching TRBD1. The V gene end was trimmed by 3 bases and the J gene end by 12 bases; junction bases not matched to a gene: 3. Germline V gene sequence: CDR1 DFQATT, CDR2 SNEGSKA (reference sequence). CDR3 size: 10 residues.

The V and J genes are TRBV25-1 and TRBJ1-5; D is unresolved. The CDR3 totals 13 residues. In germline, CDR1 is MGHDK, CDR2 SYGVNS. Trimming stripped 3 bases from V and 5 bases from J, with 8 bases between. This chain's CDR3 is CASSEADYQPQHF. CDR3 coding DNA: TGTGCCAGCAGTGAGGCGGACTATCAGCCCCAGCATTTT. Full variable domain (remainder filled in from reference TRBV25-1 and TRBJ1-5): EADIYQTPRYLVIGTGKKITLECSQTMGHDKMYWYQQDPGMELHLIHYSYGVNSTEKGDLSSESTVSRIRTEHFPLTLESARPSHTSQYLCASSEADYQPQHFGDGTRLSIL.

This clone appeared a few times. The J gene is TRBJ2-1, the V gene TRBV30; weak D call: TRBD2 (6 bases). Trimming removed 4 bases at V and 4 bases at J, with 14 bases between. CDR1 is GTSNPN and CDR2 is SVGIG in the germline V gene (reference sequence). The CDR3 is made up of 14 amino acids. CDR3 DNA sequence: TGTGCCTGGACTGAACTAGCAGCATACAATGAGCAGTTCTTC. Translating it yields CAWTELAAYNEQFF.

The chain links TRBV27 to TRBJ1-1; D is uncertain. From germline, CDR1 is MNHEY and CDR2 SMNVEV (reference sequence). CDR3 size: 14 residues. V was pared by 3 bases and J by 1 base, with 9 bases between. Here the CDR3 reads CASSFRNRNTEAFF. DNA of the CDR3: TGTGCCAGCAGTTTCAGGAACCGGAACACTGAAGCTTTCTTT.

The chain employs TRBV30 and TRBJ1-5; D is unclear. The CDR3 consists of 14 residues. Germline lookup yields CDR1 GTSNPN and CDR2 SVGIG (reference sequence). The germline V and J ends were trimmed by 0 bases and 6 bases, with 12 bases remaining between them. The DNA for the CDR3 is TGTGCCTGGAGTGTTAAGACGGGAAGTCAGCCCCAGCATTTT. It translates to CAWSVKTGSQPQHF.

The CDR3 region has the DNA TGTGCCAGCACCGGAGGTATCGCCTATGGCTACACCTTC. Protein sequence: CASTGGIAYGYTF. The genes are TRBV6-5 and TRBJ1-2; D unclear. The V gene lost 7 bases and the J gene lost 4 bases, with 13 bases spanning the gap. Germline V lookup: CDR1 MNHEY, CDR2 SVGAGI. This CDR3 has 13 residues.

The J gene is TRBJ2-3, the V gene TRBV5-6, with D perhaps TRBD2 (6 bases). Germline V gene data show CDR1 as SGHDT and CDR2 as YYEEEE. This CDR3 region has 13 residues. Trimming pared 0 bases from V and 4 bases from J, leaving 6 bases between. CDR3 sequence (DNA): TGTGCCAGCAGCTTGGCGGGAGCAGATACGCAGTATTTT. Protein product: CASSLAGADTQYF.

The sample holds a few counts of this clone. Other DNA sequences in this specimen translate into the identical CDR3. The chain recombines TRBV6-5 with TRBJ1-3, with D possibly being TRBD1 (5 bases). V was shortened by 0 bases and J by 1 base, with 10 bases between the two germline ends. The germline V gene encodes CDR1 MNHEY and CDR2 SVGAGI. This CDR3 is built from 16 residues. The CDR3 region is CASSYSSRGSGNTIYF. CDR3 coding DNA: TGTGCCAGCAGTTACTCGTCCCGGGGGTCTGGAAACACCATATATTTT.

This clone was counted a single time. The rearrangement uses TRBV6-6 and TRBJ2-6; D possibly corresponds to TRBD1 (5 bases). Trimming shortened V by 6 bases and J by 0 bases, and 12 bases separated the two germline ends. Per the germline V gene, CDR1 is MNHNY and CDR2 is SVGAGI (reference sequence). The CDR3 runs to 16 residues. This CDR3 is CASSLTGSSGANVLTF. The CDR3 nucleotides read TGTGCCAGCAGCCTAACAGGTTCCTCTGGGGCCAACGTCCTGACTTTC.

This chain links TRBV7-7 with TRBJ2-2; 7 nucleotides match TRBD2. V was pared by 8 bases and J by 5 bases, with 11 bases of the junction left unmatched. This CDR3 region has 15 residues. Germline V lookup: CDR1 SSHAT, CDR2 FNYEAQ (reference sequence). The CDR3 loop is CASGKAGLETGELFF. CDR3 in DNA: TGTGCCAGCGGCAAAGCGGGGCTAGAGACCGGGGAGCTGTTTTTT.

This clone was counted only a few times. The chain links TRBV9 to TRBJ2-1; TRBD1 is a possible D gene (5 bases). This CDR3 has 16 residues. The V end lost 2 bases, the J end lost 1 base, and 13 bases lay between the germline ends. Germline V gene lookup returns CDR1 SGDLS and CDR2 YYNGEE. The CDR3 DNA sequence: TGTGCCAGCAGCGTCGGACACTTTAAATCCTACAATGAGCAGTTCTTC. This translates into CASSVGHFKSYNEQFF.

J is TRBJ2-7 and V is TRBV30, with D possibly TRBD2 on 5 matching bases. Germline V gene sequence: CDR1 GTSNPN, CDR2 SVGIG (reference sequence). V was cut by 2 bases and J by 5 bases, with 16 bases left in between. The CDR3 covers 14 residues. In DNA form, the CDR3 reads TGTGCCTGGAGTAAGGACTCCCTTCCCCACGAGCAGTACTTC. It translates to CAWSKDSLPHEQYF.